This TCR beta chain stems from a study of cytomegalovirus exposure and HLA in healthy donors. Germline-derived CDR1 and CDR2 are SQVTM and ANQGSEA. Losses at the gene ends were 6 bases for V and 1 base for J; bases not matched to a gene: 17. This CDR3 is built from 19 residues. In the PCR, 60 Vbeta and 13 Jbeta primers were used. Sequencing was performed with immunoSEQ multiplex PCR; in TCRdb, only in-frame clones are kept and a portion is missing. The sample includes around 150,000 clones, roughly 82% seen only once; the top ten take around a tenth. This TCR came from a man in his forties or fifties in good health and CMV-seropositive. Sequencing was done on a sample of PBMCs. This chain connects TRBV29-1 to TRBJ2-1; TRBD2 aligns across 11 bases. Written as DNA, the CDR3 is TGCAGCGTAGAACCCGACAAGCTAGCGGGAGGACTATCCTACAATGAGCAGTTCTTC. Translation: CSVEPDKLAGGLSYNEQFF.